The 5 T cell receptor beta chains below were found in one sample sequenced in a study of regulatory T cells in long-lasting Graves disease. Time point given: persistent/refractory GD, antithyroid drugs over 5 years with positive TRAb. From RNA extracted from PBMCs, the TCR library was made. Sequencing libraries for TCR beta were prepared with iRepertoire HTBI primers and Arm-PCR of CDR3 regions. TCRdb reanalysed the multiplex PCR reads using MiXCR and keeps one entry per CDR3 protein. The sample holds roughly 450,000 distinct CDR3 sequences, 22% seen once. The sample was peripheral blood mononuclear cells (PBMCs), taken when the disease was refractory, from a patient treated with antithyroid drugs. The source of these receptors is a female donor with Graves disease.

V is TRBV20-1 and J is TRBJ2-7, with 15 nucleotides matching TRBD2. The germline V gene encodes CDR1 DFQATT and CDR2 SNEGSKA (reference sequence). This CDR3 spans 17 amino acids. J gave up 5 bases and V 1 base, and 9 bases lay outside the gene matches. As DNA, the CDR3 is TGCAGTGCTAGAGGGGGACTAGCGGGGGGTTGGTCCGACGAGCAGTACTTC. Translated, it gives CSARGGLAGGWSDEQYF.

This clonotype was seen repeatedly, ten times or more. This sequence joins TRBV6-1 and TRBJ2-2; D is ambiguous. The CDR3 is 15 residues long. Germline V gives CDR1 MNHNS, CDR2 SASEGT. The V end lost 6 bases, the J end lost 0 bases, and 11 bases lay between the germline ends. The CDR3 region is CASSSTVANTGELFF. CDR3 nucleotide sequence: TGTGCCAGCAGCTCGACGGTGGCGAACACCGGGGAGCTGTTTTTT.

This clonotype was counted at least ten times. The CDR3 DNA is TGTGCCAGCAGTGCGCAACTTAGCAATCAGCCCCAGCATTTT. This gives the protein CASSAQLSNQPQHF. This chain joins TRBV25-1 and TRBJ1-5; D is unclear. Germline values: CDR1 MGHDK, CDR2 SYGVNS. There are 14 residues in the CDR3. V was shortened by 4 bases and J by 0 bases, with 7 bases between the two germline ends.

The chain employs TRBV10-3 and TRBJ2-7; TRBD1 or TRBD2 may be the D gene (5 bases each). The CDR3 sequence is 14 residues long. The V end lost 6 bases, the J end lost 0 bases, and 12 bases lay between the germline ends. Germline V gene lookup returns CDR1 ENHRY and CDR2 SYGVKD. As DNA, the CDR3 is TGTGCCATCAGGGAGCCGGGGCGCTCCTACGAGCAGTACTTC. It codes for CAIREPGRSYEQYF.

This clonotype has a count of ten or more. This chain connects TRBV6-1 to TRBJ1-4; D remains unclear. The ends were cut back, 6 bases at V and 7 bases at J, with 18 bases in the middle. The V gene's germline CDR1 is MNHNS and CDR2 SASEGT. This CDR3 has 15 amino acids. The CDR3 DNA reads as TGTGCCAGCAGCCAAAACAGATTTCTAGGTGAAAAACTGTTTTTT. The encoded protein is CASSQNRFLGEKLFF.